The sequence of this TCR beta chain was determined in a study of shared clonotypes between healthy human individuals. Study-wide findings and caveats: Non-shared clonotypes were found to have lower generation probabilities than the clonotypes that were shared by all four of the sorted-subset donors.

The CDR3 totals 11 residues. Between the trimmed V and J ends, which lost 2 bases and 7 bases, there was a span of 5 bases. Germline CDR1 is SNHLY and CDR2 is FYNNEI. Selected positively for CCR7 and CD45RO-negative, naive CD8 cells excluded terminally differentiated effector memory CD45RA+ cells. Of note for this clone: Its antigen is unidentified.

Generated by immunoSEQ multiplex PCR, the TCRdb table keeps only in-frame clones and is missing some. The data contain 750,000 to 1,000,000 clones, 90% to 95% of them singletons. Sequenced material: naive CD8+ T cells sorted from blood. The TCR sequence derives from a man younger than 45 in good health. This chain joins TRBV2 and TRBJ1-1, with D hard to call. CDR3 in DNA: TGTGCCAGCAGTGAATGGAGTGAAGCTTTCTTT. This translates into CASSEWSEAFF.